These T cell receptor beta chains were read from a single sample in a study of technical replicates of blood from several donors. Sequencing was performed with immunoSEQ multiplex PCR; in TCRdb, only in-frame clones are kept and a portion is missing. The sample records around 67,000 clones, 80% to 95% being singletons. The sequenced sample consisted of T cells isolated from PBMCs. These receptors were collected from a human donor in good health. CDR3s include the opening cysteine and the closing phenylalanine or tryptophan.

j_gene: TRBJ2-7
v_gene: TRBV7-3
CDR3aa: CASSLMGLAGGYEQYF

j_gene: TRBJ1-5
v_gene: TRBV9
CDR3aa: CASSVDGLGGQPQHF

j_gene: TRBJ1-4
v_gene: TRBV11-2
CDR3aa: CASRHQGAPREKLFF

j_gene: TRBJ1-5
v_gene: TRBV5-1
CDR3aa: CASRTDLSNQPQHF

j_gene: TRBJ2-5
v_gene: TRBV6-1
CDR3aa: CASSGGRVETQYF

j_gene: TRBJ1-1
v_gene: TRBV28
CDR3aa: CASSLPTGGTEAFF

j_gene: TRBJ1-1
v_gene: TRBV5-5
CDR3aa: CASSFPPDRGTEAFF

j_gene: TRBJ2-7
v_gene: TRBV6-1
CDR3aa: CASSAPGTSGIDSYEQYF

j_gene: TRBJ2-5
v_gene: TRBV7-9
CDR3aa: CASSLDGRSQYF

j_gene: TRBJ2-7
v_gene: TRBV7-8
CDR3aa: CASSVSGSTYEQYF

j_gene: TRBJ1-2
v_gene: TRBV5-4
CDR3aa: CASSFLRGRIYGYTF

j_gene: TRBJ1-1
v_gene: TRBV4-1
CDR3aa: CASSQVNRGITEAFF

j_gene: TRBJ1-1
v_gene: TRBV19
CDR3aa: CASSPSGTGTPAEAFF

j_gene: TRBJ2-7
v_gene: TRBV4-2
CDR3aa: CASSQGRQGVSYEQYF

j_gene: TRBJ1-1
v_gene: TRBV5-1
CDR3aa: CASSLEGGVDTEAFF

j_gene: TRBJ2-1
v_gene: TRBV9
CDR3aa: CASSVEDLSYNEQFF

j_gene: TRBJ1-4
v_gene: TRBV30
CDR3aa: CAWDPTGGGFEKLFF

j_gene: TRBJ1-2
v_gene: TRBV27
CDR3aa: CASSTTTGGVVYGYTF

j_gene: TRBJ2-3
v_gene: TRBV11-3
CDR3aa: CASSPGTVWDPDTQYF

j_gene: TRBJ1-1
v_gene: TRBV27
CDR3aa: CASSLGRRTEAFF

j_gene: TRBJ2-1
v_gene: TRBV15
CDR3aa: CATSREGQVKWDEQFF

j_gene: TRBJ2-5
v_gene: TRBV9
CDR3aa: CASSVGGGRGQGEETQYF

j_gene: TRBJ2-1
v_gene: TRBV11-2
CDR3aa: CASSRLAGGSNEQFF

j_gene: TRBJ1-1
v_gene: TRBV19
CDR3aa: CASSISQNTEAFF

j_gene: TRBJ2-5
v_gene: TRBV5-1
CDR3aa: CASSSGTSGRETQYF

j_gene: TRBJ2-1
v_gene: TRBV9
CDR3aa: CASSVAVSSYNEQFF

j_gene: TRBJ2-7
v_gene: TRBV7-6
CDR3aa: CASSLEGVPYEQYF

j_gene: TRBJ2-6
v_gene: TRBV2
CDR3aa: CASSRDGSSGANVLTF

j_gene: TRBJ2-7
v_gene: TRBV6-1
CDR3aa: CASSPQWDRTGEQYF

j_gene: TRBJ2-2
v_gene: TRBV6-6
CDR3aa: CATGLAGEAGELFF

j_gene: TRBJ2-1
v_gene: TRBV12-5
CDR3aa: CASGLPGLAPNEQFF

j_gene: TRBJ1-5
v_gene: TRBV6-5
CDR3aa: CASSPTFYSNQPQHF

j_gene: TRBJ1-5
v_gene: TRBV2
CDR3aa: CASKDTNQPQHF

j_gene: TRBJ2-7
v_gene: TRBV7-9
CDR3aa: CASSPTSGSAWREQYF

j_gene: TRBJ2-1
v_gene: TRBV13
CDR3aa: CASSDGTVNEQFF

j_gene: TRBJ1-5
v_gene: TRBV28
CDR3aa: CASSLWDRPQHF

j_gene: TRBJ2-2
v_gene: TRBV9
CDR3aa: CASSVLAGGGTGELFF

j_gene: TRBJ2-7
v_gene: TRBV6-5
CDR3aa: CASSVGQSYEQYF

j_gene: TRBJ2-7
v_gene: TRBV10-3
CDR3aa: CATLSGLAGGVAYEQYF

j_gene: TRBJ2-5
v_gene: TRBV12-5
CDR3aa: CASGLPGQGWRLETQYF

j_gene: TRBJ1-2
v_gene: TRBV30
CDR3aa: CAWSVHSYGYTF

j_gene: TRBJ2-1
v_gene: TRBV9
CDR3aa: CASSPQGLAVDNEQFF

j_gene: TRBJ2-5
v_gene: TRBV29-1
CDR3aa: CSVEGPTGGETQYF

j_gene: TRBJ2-2
v_gene: TRBV5-1
CDR3aa: CASSLAGTSAPNTGELFF

j_gene: TRBJ1-2
v_gene: TRBV7-8
CDR3aa: CASSLDGGTYGYTF

j_gene: TRBJ2-7
v_gene: TRBV21-1
CDR3aa: CAISGRGYEQYF

j_gene: TRBJ2-7
v_gene: TRBV4-3
CDR3aa: CASSQGTGKSYEQYF

j_gene: TRBJ2-7
v_gene: TRBV6-1
CDR3aa: CASSERGQGFGGRLREQYF

j_gene: TRBJ1-5
v_gene: TRBV7-8
CDR3aa: CASSLDPRGRGQPQHF

j_gene: TRBJ2-1
v_gene: TRBV5-4
CDR3aa: CASSLVPGEQFF

j_gene: TRBJ1-1
v_gene: TRBV6-5
CDR3aa: CASSYRQGSLEAFF

j_gene: TRBJ2-7
v_gene: TRBV6-5
CDR3aa: CASSYEGEGEQYF

j_gene: TRBJ2-7
v_gene: TRBV11-2
CDR3aa: CASSLGGAMQYF

j_gene: TRBJ2-2
v_gene: TRBV5-1
CDR3aa: CASSLASGSGGELFF

j_gene: TRBJ1-2
v_gene: TRBV6-4
CDR3aa: CASGQANYGYTF

j_gene: TRBJ2-5
v_gene: TRBV15
CDR3aa: CATSRRAKETQYF

j_gene: TRBJ2-7
v_gene: TRBV7-3
CDR3aa: CASSTGGDEQYF